A single sample gave rise to the 27 T cell receptor beta chains below, sequenced in a study of beta chain features in type 1 diabetes. Study outcomes and limitations: Within each of all four CD4+ subsets, Type 1 diabetes patients had TCRB CDR3s that were moderately but significantly shorter.

Their antigen targets remain unknown. Reverse transcribing all isolated RNA meant expressed TCRB transcripts were sequenced. TCRdb's table, derived via immunoSEQ multiplex PCR, lists solely in-frame clones and lacks some. In the table there are 300,000 or so clones, about 13% of which are singletons. Material: naive CD4+ T cells from blood. The origin of the receptors is a woman aged 18-29 years with type 1 diabetes.

This clone was recorded a few times. The chain joins TRBV18 to TRBJ2-2, with D perhaps TRBD1 (5 bases). Trimming pared 2 bases from V and 4 bases from J, leaving 8 bases between. The CDR3 has 14 amino acids. Germline values: CDR1 KGHSH, CDR2 LQKENI. CDR3 protein: CASSPRQSTGELFF. CDR3 sequence (DNA): TGTGCCAGCTCACCAAGACAGAGCACCGGGGAGCTGTTTTTT.

The table lists this clone with a few counts. V is TRBV28 and J is TRBJ2-1; 9 bases agree with TRBD2. CDR3 size: 18 residues. Trimming removed 2 bases from V and 6 bases from J; junction bases left unmatched: 14. The germline CDR1 and CDR2 sequences are MDHEN and SYDVKM. In DNA form, the CDR3 reads TGTGCCAGCAGTTTACCTACCGACATAGCGGGAGCCAGCAATGAGCAGTTCTTC. Translation gives CASSLPTDIAGASNEQFF.

The chain employs TRBV18 and TRBJ1-4; TRBD1 aligns across 9 bases. The germline CDR1 and CDR2 sequences are KGHSH and LQKENI. The CDR3 length is 14 residues. The ends lost 6 bases at V and 5 bases at J; junction bases unmatched: 4. CDR3 bases: TGTGCCAGCTCGTGGGACAGGGCCAATGAAAAACTGTTTTTT. Protein: CASSWDRANEKLFF.

This clone was counted between two and nine times. Other DNA sequences in the sample encode the same CDR3. This sequence joins TRBV5-1 and TRBJ2-3; unclear D gene. Trimming took 0 bases from V and 1 from J, leaving 9 bases between them. This CDR3 comprises 15 residues. Germline loops: CDR1 SGHRS, CDR2 YFSETQ. The CDR3 DNA reads as TGCGCCAGCAGCTTGGCCCAAGGAGGCACAGATACGCAGTATTTT. Its translation is CASSLAQGGTDTQYF.

V usage is TRBV14 and J usage is TRBJ1-1, with D possibly matching TRBD1 (6 bases). Germline V gene sequence: CDR1 SGHDN, CDR2 FVKESK. The CDR3 spans 14 residues. The V end was cut by 4 bases, the J end by 0 bases, with 9 bases between. The CDR3 region has the DNA TGTGCCAGCAGCCGGACAGAGATGAACACTGAAGCTTTCTTT. Translating it yields CASSRTEMNTEAFF.

V and J are TRBV19 and TRBJ1-1; 9 bases are shared with TRBD1. Germline lookup yields CDR1 LNHDA and CDR2 SQIVND (reference sequence). J gave up 4 bases and V 4 bases, and 10 bases lay outside the gene matches. This CDR3 region has 16 residues. DNA for the CDR3: TGTGCCAGTAGTACAGTAACAGGGGGCACTCGCACTGAAGCTTTCTTT. Translating it yields CASSTVTGGTRTEAFF.

As for this clone: Other DNA sequences in this sample translate to the same CDR3. The chain combines TRBV7-2 with TRBJ2-7; 11 nucleotides line up with TRBD2. J gave up 0 bases and V 5 bases, and 3 bases lay outside the gene matches. This CDR3 contains 15 residues. Germline assignment: CDR1 SGHTA and CDR2 FQGNSA. For the CDR3, the DNA is TGTGCCAGCAGCCTTGGGACTAGCGGCTCCTACGAGCAGTACTTC. It codes for CASSLGTSGSYEQYF.

This sequence joins TRBV2 and TRBJ2-7, with TRBD1 identical over 8 bases. CDR1 and CDR2 (germline): SNHLY, FYNNEI. The CDR3 runs 12 residues. V was clipped by 5 bases and J by 5 bases; unmatched bases: 2. Here the CDR3 DNA reads TGTGCCAGCAGTCAGGGGGCTGACGAGCAGTACTTC. Amino acid sequence: CASSQGADEQYF.

This clone came up a few times. The chain carries TRBV20-1 and TRBJ2-1; possibly TRBD2 for D (5 bases). The germline CDR1 and CDR2 sequences are DFQATT and SNEGSKA (reference sequence). V gave up 6 bases and J gave up 6 bases, with 9 bases separating them. The CDR3 loop spans 11 amino acids. The CDR3: CSAAGINEQFF. DNA for the CDR3: TGCAGTGCGGCGGGCATCAATGAGCAGTTCTTC.

J is TRBJ1-5 and V is TRBV23-1; D unresolved. TRBV23-1 has ORF status, its function being uncertain. V was trimmed by 2 bases and J by 4 bases, leaving 12 bases between them. This CDR3 contains 15 residues. DNA of the CDR3: TGCGCCAGCAGTCAAGTTCGGGTGACGAATCAGCCCCAGCATTTT. Protein product: CASSQVRVTNQPQHF.

This clone has only a few counts. The chain employs TRBV18 and TRBJ2-1; 9 positions match TRBD2. Per the germline V gene, CDR1 is KGHSH and CDR2 is LQKENI. The length of the CDR3 is 15 residues. Trimming cost V 3 bases and J 10 bases; bases outside gene matches: 10. The CDR3 region is CASSPRAGGAGEQFF. In nucleotides, the CDR3 is TGTGCCAGCTCACCCAGGGCGGGAGGGGCCGGAGAGCAGTTCTTC.

The chain employs TRBV19 and TRBJ1-5, with D hard to call. V lost 6 bases to trimming and J lost 3 bases, with 15 bases between them. The CDR3 is 15 residues long. From germline, CDR1 is LNHDA and CDR2 SQIVND (reference sequence). The CDR3 reads CASSLGGRLNQPQHF. Written as DNA, the CDR3 is TGTGCCAGTAGCCTCGGCGGGCGGCTCAATCAGCCCCAGCATTTT.

The sample holds a few counts of this clone. V usage is TRBV7-2 and J usage is TRBJ1-5, with TRBD1 as a possible D gene (6 bases). Germline CDR1 and CDR2: SGHTA and FQGNSA. The CDR3 loop spans 15 amino acids. V was pared by 5 bases and J by 4 bases, with 15 bases between. Here the CDR3 reads CASSGRRGTNQPQHF. DNA for the CDR3: TGTGCCAGCAGCGGCCGCAGGGGTACTAATCAGCCCCAGCATTTT.

This clone was observed a handful of times. V usage is TRBV2 and J usage is TRBJ2-1; 7 nucleotides line up with TRBD1. From germline, CDR1 is SNHLY and CDR2 FYNNEI. The CDR3 length is 12 residues. Trimming cost V 5 bases and J 13 bases; bases outside gene matches: 8. CDR3 region: CASSSNRGPQFF. CDR3 sequence (DNA): TGTGCCAGCAGTTCTAACAGGGGCCCCCAGTTCTTC.

The chain is built from TRBV6-1 and TRBJ2-5, with a weak D call TRBD2 (5 bases). The germline CDR1 and CDR2 sequences are MNHNS and SASEGT. V was pared by 7 bases and J by 3 bases, with 6 bases between. This CDR3 has 11 residues. CDR3 sequence reads: CASTLEETQYF. DNA for the CDR3: TGTGCCAGCACACTAGAAGAGACCCAGTACTTC.

This clone was picked up a small number of times. The chain has TRBV5-6 and TRBJ2-1, with D perhaps TRBD2 (5 bases). The CDR3 covers 14 residues. With 4 bases removed from V and 10 bases from J, the gap between germline ends came to 18 bases. Germline V CDR1 and CDR2: SGHDT, YYEEEE. The CDR3 protein is CASSPLRAGEEQFF. CDR3 sequence (DNA): TGTGCCAGCAGCCCGCTCCGCGCCGGGGAGGAGCAGTTCTTC. The variable domain in full, completed from reference TRBV5-6 and TRBJ2-1, reads DAGVTQSPTHLIKTRGQQVTLRCSPKSGHDTVSWYQQALGQGPQFIFQYYEEEERQRGNFPDRFSGHQFPNYSSELNVNALLLGDSALYLCASSPLRAGEEQFFGPGTRLTVL.

V and J are TRBV28 and TRBJ2-1, with a possible D match to TRBD1 (6 bases). The CDR3 sequence is 17 residues long. V lost 8 bases, J lost 0 bases, and 20 bases lay in between. Germline V gene lookup returns CDR1 MDHEN and CDR2 SYDVKM. The CDR3 DNA follows: TGTGCCAGCGTGGGAGAGGACAGCGTCAGCTCCTACAATGAGCAGTTCTTC. It is translated as CASVGEDSVSSYNEQFF.

This clone has more than one count but fewer than ten. CDR3 in DNA: TGTGCCAGCAGTTTATCCCCTGACAGGGTAGCCTATGGCTACACCTTC. Its protein is CASSLSPDRVAYGYTF. The chain joins TRBV27 to TRBJ1-2, with 7 bases aligning to TRBD1. The CDR3 sequence is 16 residues long. Germline values: CDR1 MNHEY, CDR2 SMNVEV (reference sequence). The trim removed 0 bases at V and 4 bases at J, leaving 8 bases unmatched.

V gene TRBV7-2 combines with J gene TRBJ2-1; D is ambiguous. This CDR3 is built from 15 residues. Trimming took off 2 bases at V and 9 bases at J, with 17 bases between the two ends. Germline lookup yields CDR1 SGHTA and CDR2 FQGNSA. This chain's CDR3 is CASSLNPDDRVEQFF. As DNA, the CDR3 is TGTGCCAGCAGCTTAAATCCGGATGACCGGGTTGAGCAGTTCTTC.

The chain recombines TRBV19 with TRBJ1-4; 7 positions agree with TRBD1. Looked up from germline, CDR1 is LNHDA and CDR2 is SQIVND (reference sequence). The CDR3 covers 13 residues. V lost 8 bases to trimming and J lost 5 bases; unmatched junction nucleotides: 5. CDR3 region: CASQTGQNEKLFF. The CDR3 bases are TGTGCCAGTCAGACAGGGCAAAATGAAAAACTGTTTTTT.

This clone was counted only a few times. The chain joins TRBV5-6 to TRBJ2-1; perhaps TRBD2 as D (6 bases). Per germline, CDR1 SGHDT and CDR2 YYEEEE. Trimming took 4 bases from V and 7 from J, leaving 18 bases between them. The CDR3 length is 15 residues. In DNA form, the CDR3 reads TGTGCCAGCAGCACCGGAGGGACTGGAAGAAATGAGCAGTTCTTC. This translates into CASSTGGTGRNEQFF.

The chain has TRBV6-5 and TRBJ2-3; 7 bases match TRBD2. The CDR3 loop spans 13 amino acids. Trimming at V came to 5 bases and at J to 8 bases, leaving 7 bases not matched to a gene. CDR1 MNHEY and CDR2 SVGAGI come from the germline V gene. The CDR3 loop reads CASSAPASGTQYF. As DNA, the CDR3 is TGTGCCAGCAGTGCCCCGGCTAGCGGTACGCAGTATTTT.

This clone has only a few counts. The chain is built from TRBV4-2 and TRBJ2-1, with 7 bases aligning to TRBD2. Looked up from germline, CDR1 is LGHNA and CDR2 is YNFKEQ. The trim removed 2 bases at V and 7 bases at J, leaving 8 bases unmatched. This CDR3 is built from 15 residues. The CDR3 DNA reads TGTGCCAGCAGCCAATCGGCGGGAGAGCGGAATGAGCAGTTCTTC. Translated: CASSQSAGERNEQFF.

Details on this clone: This CDR3 is also generated by other DNA sequences in the sample. The rearrangement uses TRBV9 and TRBJ2-3; 8 bases fit TRBD2. The V segment lost 1 base and the J segment 3 bases; nucleotides outside the gene matches: 4. This CDR3 comprises 15 residues. Germline assignment: CDR1 SGDLS and CDR2 YYNGEE. CDR3: CASSVRTGGTDTQYF. CDR3 nucleotides: TGTGCCAGCAGCGTAAGAACGGGAGGGACAGATACGCAGTATTTT.

The chain combines TRBV9 with TRBJ2-1, with 8 bases fitting TRBD1. J gave up 6 bases and V 4 bases, and 9 bases lay outside the gene matches. CDR3 length: 15 amino acids. Germline-derived CDR1 and CDR2 are SGDLS and YYNGEE. As DNA, the CDR3 is TGTGCCAGCAGCATCGGACAGGGTAGGGTCAATGAGCAGTTCTTC. It translates to CASSIGQGRVNEQFF.

The V gene is TRBV9, the J gene TRBJ1-1; D is possibly TRBD1 (6 bases). The CDR3 spans 14 residues. V was clipped by 4 bases and J by 1 base, with 11 bases between them. Germline V gene data show CDR1 as SGDLS and CDR2 as YYNGEE. The CDR3 spells CASSPGTPNTEAFF. The CDR3 DNA sequence: TGTGCCAGCAGCCCAGGGACACCGAACACTGAAGCTTTCTTT.

The gene calls are TRBV2 and TRBJ2-3; TRBD2 agrees at 11 bases. Germline V gives CDR1 SNHLY, CDR2 FYNNEI. The CDR3 contains 19 residues. V lost 4 bases and J lost 0; bases outside the gene matches: 12. CDR3 amino acids: CASSGPASGRHTSTDTQYF. Written as DNA, the CDR3 is TGTGCCAGCAGTGGACCGGCTAGCGGGAGGCATACTAGCACAGATACGCAGTATTTT.